The rows below give T cell receptor beta chains drawn from one sample of a study of Ad26.COV2.S vaccination and SARS-CoV-2 variants. The repertoire was sequenced with immunoSEQ multiplex PCR; TCRdb's copy has only in-frame clones and lacks some. The table shows fewer than 400,000 clones, with 85% to 90% occurring only once. Sequencing used peripheral blood, obtained in a trial of Ad26.COV2.S vaccine versus placebo. The receptor set was obtained from a person aged 18-60 years who received the Ad26.COV2.S COVID-19 vaccine or a placebo. Each CDR3 is given with its conserved first and last residue. Size values are once, few and many counts, or a class for expanded clones, and some rows have none.

abundance: NA
v_gene: TRBV5-8
j_gene: TRBJ2-3
CDR3aa: CASSYLGGFGTDTQYF

abundance: NA
v_gene: TRBV7-2
j_gene: TRBJ1-2
CDR3aa: CASSLEVTGLGYTF

abundance: NA
v_gene: TRBV4-2
j_gene: TRBJ2-1
CDR3aa: CASSQEDGLSSYNEQFF

abundance: few
v_gene: TRBV7-9
j_gene: TRBJ1-2
CDR3aa: CASSHVDHYGYTF

abundance: NA
v_gene: TRBV6-5
j_gene: TRBJ1-1
CDR3aa: CASSYSGQGGTEAFF

abundance: NA
v_gene: TRBV20-1
j_gene: TRBJ1-2
CDR3aa: CTSGGEAGYTF

abundance: NA
v_gene: TRBV7-2
j_gene: TRBJ2-2
CDR3aa: CASSSNTGELFF

abundance: NA
v_gene: TRBV15
j_gene: TRBJ2-7
CDR3aa: CATSRDSGGYEQYF

abundance: NA
v_gene: TRBV18
j_gene: TRBJ2-7
CDR3aa: CASSPGGTAEDF

abundance: NA
v_gene: TRBV12-3/TRBV12-4
j_gene: TRBJ2-5
CDR3aa: CASSLRETQYF

abundance: NA
v_gene: TRBV11-3
j_gene: TRBJ2-3
CDR3aa: CASSGTSGTDTQYF

abundance: NA
v_gene: TRBV2
j_gene: TRBJ2-3
CDR3aa: CASRGFASGASTDTQYF

abundance: NA
v_gene: TRBV23-1
j_gene: TRBJ1-1
CDR3aa: CASSQRRGTNTEAFF

abundance: NA
v_gene: TRBV28
j_gene: TRBJ2-2
CDR3aa: CASSLLGNTGELFF

abundance: NA
v_gene: TRBV25-1
j_gene: TRBJ2-1
CDR3aa: CASSEGTRGFRYNEQFF

abundance: NA
v_gene: TRBV27
j_gene: TRBJ2-3
CDR3aa: CASSYGGDTQYF

abundance: NA
v_gene: TRBV25-1
j_gene: TRBJ2-3
CDR3aa: CASSDRLDTQYF

abundance: NA
v_gene: TRBV4-3
j_gene: TRBJ1-2
CDR3aa: CASSQVRGSNYGYTF

abundance: NA
v_gene: TRBV15
j_gene: TRBJ1-2
CDR3aa: CATSSFEWGGDGYTF

abundance: NA
v_gene: TRBV4-3
j_gene: TRBJ2-2
CDR3aa: CASSQDGSGRAGELFF

abundance: NA
v_gene: TRBV5-1
j_gene: TRBJ2-7
CDR3aa: CASSYGLAGEYSYEQYF

abundance: NA
v_gene: TRBV9
j_gene: TRBJ1-3
CDR3aa: CASSGGTGASQAIYF

abundance: NA
v_gene: TRBV7-2
j_gene: TRBJ1-2
CDR3aa: CASSSGDGYTF

abundance: NA
v_gene: TRBV7-2
j_gene: TRBJ1-3
CDR3aa: CASSRRLGELGNTIYF